The present T cell receptor beta chain was sequenced within a study of blood T cell repertoires in COVID-19 (TCRdb year 2020). Broadly, across the study: Collaborator samples came from the United States, Italy and Spain and covered acute and convalescent phases of COVID-19. Deeply sampled blood TCRbeta repertoires from subjects exposed to, actively infected with, or recovered from COVID-19 were included in the dataset. The prospective study material was composed of cDNA or gDNA derived from T cells, B-cell-depleted T cells, or PBMCs. A de-identified subject ID, COVID-19 status, age in years and sex were almost always included in the sample metadata. The repertoires were made available in a free public database intended to serve as a resource for research on the immune response to SARS-CoV-2. Samples came from the ongoing ImmuneRACE study (first 160 participants) plus 1,254 subjects from 6 global collaborators. HLA class I and class II types, where available, came from metadata supplied by the sample provider rather than from assay-based typing.

Remarks on this clone: Its specific antigen is unknown. It may be a read error: a sequence one base away is much more abundant. This CDR3 is also generated by other DNA sequences in the sample.

Trimming removed 4 bases from V and 10 bases from J; the gene matches leave 8 bases unexplained. From the germline V gene, CDR1 is SGHAT and CDR2 is FQNNGV. Inclusive of the bounding cysteine and phenylalanine, the CDR3 is 14 residues long. Only the CDR3 DNA stays, 42 bases, in frame from base 1. TCRbeta CDR3 regions were amplified from genomic DNA using the immunoSEQ Assay, a bias-controlled multiplex PCR. Turning to the authors' computational methods: The number of nucleated cells in each sample was estimated by amplification of reference gene primers within the assay. To quantify the absolute abundance of each unique TCRbeta CDR3 rearrangement, sequence reads were collapsed and filtered. For each sample, productive Simpson clonality was calculated as the square root of Simpson's diversity index over productive rearrangements. This immuneACCESS table, as held by TCRdb, lists in-frame sequences with V and J called but not all clones. Of the missing ones, under half trace to an unresolved V gene in checked studies; the others have no known cause. V and J calls and clone size are copied from that table; D and trimming were computed from the DNA. For this sample the table gives some 130,000 clones, of which around four fifths were detected only once. Approximately 11% of the sample is in the top ten clones.

What the research found in general, with its limitations: Clinical and demographic metadata were provided uncurated, with the amount varying by source and participant.

Samples from volunteer blood donors who had recovered from COVID-19 were contributed by a second Seattle source. The collaborating institutions used their own protocols to collect whole blood in K2EDTA tubes. Collaborator samples were shipped for TCRbeta analysis as frozen whole blood, isolated PBMCs, or DNA extracted from either sample type. This sequence was found in a man aged 55 to 70 who had recovered from COVID-19. The chain uses TRBV11-2 and TRBJ2-1; TRBD2 matches 9 bases in the middle. What was sequenced was peripheral blood. The DNA sequence is given as TGTGCCAGCAGCTGGAGGGGGGCGGGGGGGGAGCAGTTCTTC. This translates into CASSWRGAGGEQFF.